Shown below are 3 T cell receptor beta chains from a single sample sequenced in a study of T-cell reconstitution after alpha-beta-depleted transplantation in children. A TCRbeta library incorporating unique molecular identifiers was prepared. TCRdb ran MiXCR on the PCR reads and lists one entry per CDR3 protein. The repertoire has 450,000 to 550,000 distinct CDR3 sequences, roughly an eighth of them found once; the top ten carry 13% to 15%. The sample was PBMCs, mostly from graft donor cells, taken 180 days after TCRalphabeta/CD19-depleted stem cell transplant. The receptors shown here come from a female patient younger than 10 who had a stem cell transplant for aplastic anemia, so the T cells may come from the graft donor.

The rearrangement joins TRBV18 to TRBJ1-6; TRBD1 matches 8 bases. CDR1 is KGHSH, CDR2 LQKENI, per germline. This CDR3 comprises 16 residues. Germline trimming cut 2 bases from V and 9 bases from J; bases unmatched to any gene: 9. The CDR3 DNA follows: TGTGCCAGCTCACCAAGGGACAGGACGATGAGTTCACCCCTCCACTTT. Translation: CASSPRDRTMSSPLHF.

The V gene is TRBV7-3, the J gene TRBJ2-7, with no clear D. Looked up from germline, CDR1 is SGHTA and CDR2 is FQGTGA. CDR3 length: 12 residues. Deletions cut 5 bases from V and 4 bases from J, with 9 bases between. The CDR3 sequence is CASSQLGYEQYF. CDR3 in DNA: TGTGCCAGCAGCCAGCTGGGGTACGAGCAGTACTTC.

This clonotype was detected only a few times. The chain has TRBV29-1 and TRBJ1-1, with no clear D. CDR1 and CDR2 from the germline V gene are SQVTM and ANQGSEA. Deletions cut 3 bases from V and 4 bases from J, with 9 bases between. This CDR3 contains 12 residues. CDR3 DNA: TGCAGCGTTGAGGGGTGGGTCACTGAAGCTTTCTTT. Its translation is CSVEGWVTEAFF.